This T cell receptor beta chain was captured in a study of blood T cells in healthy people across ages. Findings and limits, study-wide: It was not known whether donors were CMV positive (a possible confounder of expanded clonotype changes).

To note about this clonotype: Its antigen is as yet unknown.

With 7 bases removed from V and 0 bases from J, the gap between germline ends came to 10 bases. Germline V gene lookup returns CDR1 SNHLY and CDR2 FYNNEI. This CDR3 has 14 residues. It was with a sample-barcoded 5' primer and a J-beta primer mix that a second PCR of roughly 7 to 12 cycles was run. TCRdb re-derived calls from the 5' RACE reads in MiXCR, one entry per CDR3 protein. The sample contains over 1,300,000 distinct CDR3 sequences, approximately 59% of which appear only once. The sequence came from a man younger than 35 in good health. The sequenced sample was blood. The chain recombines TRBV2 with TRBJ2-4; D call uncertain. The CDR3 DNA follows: TGTGCCAGCAATTCAGTACTAGCCAAAAACATTCAGTACTTC. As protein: CASNSVLAKNIQYF.